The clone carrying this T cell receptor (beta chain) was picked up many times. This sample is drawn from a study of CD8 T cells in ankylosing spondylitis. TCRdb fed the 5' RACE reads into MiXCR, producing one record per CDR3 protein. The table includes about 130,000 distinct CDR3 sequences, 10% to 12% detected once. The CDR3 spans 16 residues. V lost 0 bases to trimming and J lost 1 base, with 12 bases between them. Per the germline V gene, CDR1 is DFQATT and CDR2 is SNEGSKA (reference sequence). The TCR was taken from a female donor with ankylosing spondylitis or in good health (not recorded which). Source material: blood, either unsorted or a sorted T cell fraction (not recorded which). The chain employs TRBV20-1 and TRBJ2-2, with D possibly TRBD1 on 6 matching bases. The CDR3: CSARDYRAENTGELFF. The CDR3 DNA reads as TGCAGTGCTAGAGATTACAGGGCAGAGAACACCGGGGAGCTGTTTTTT.